Shown below are 2 T cell receptor beta chains from a single sample sequenced in a study of blood T cell repertoires in COVID-19. Clones were read by immunoSEQ multiplex PCR, and TCRdb kept only the in-frame ones, dropping some. This sample carries hundreds of thousands of clones, roughly 90% of them seen once, and the ten largest clones take about 7%. The sequencing sample was made of peripheral blood. Every receptor here comes from an older woman with COVID-19, enrolled during active disease.

The chain links TRBV30 to TRBJ1-2, with D uncertain. The germline gives CDR1 GTSNPN, CDR2 SVGIG (reference sequence). Between the trimmed V and J ends, which lost 2 bases and 4 bases, there was a span of 11 bases. The CDR3 is 13 residues long. CDR3 in amino acids: CAWSPMGIYGYTF. In DNA, the CDR3 is TGTGCCTGGAGTCCGATGGGCATCTATGGCTACACCTTC.

V is TRBV2 and J is TRBJ1-5; 10 bases line up with TRBD1. The J segment lost 2 bases and the V segment lost 6 bases, leaving 10 bases of the junction unmatched. Per germline, CDR1 SNHLY and CDR2 FYNNEI. This CDR3 is 17 amino acids long. The chain's CDR3 is CASRDRDRGGGNQPQHF. The CDR3 bases are TGTGCCAGCAGGGATAGGGACAGGGGAGGCGGCAATCAGCCCCAGCATTTT.